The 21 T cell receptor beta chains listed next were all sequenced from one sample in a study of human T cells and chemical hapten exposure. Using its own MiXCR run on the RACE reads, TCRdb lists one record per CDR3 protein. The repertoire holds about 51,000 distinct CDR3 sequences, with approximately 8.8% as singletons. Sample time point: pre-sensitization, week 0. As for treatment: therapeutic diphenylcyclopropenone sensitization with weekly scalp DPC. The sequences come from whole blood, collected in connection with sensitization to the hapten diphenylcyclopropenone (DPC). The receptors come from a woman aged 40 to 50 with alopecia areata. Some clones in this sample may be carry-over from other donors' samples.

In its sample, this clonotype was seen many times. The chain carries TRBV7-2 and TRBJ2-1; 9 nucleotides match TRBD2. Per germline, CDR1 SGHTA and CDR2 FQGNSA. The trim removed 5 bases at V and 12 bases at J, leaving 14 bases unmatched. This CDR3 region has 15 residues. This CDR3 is CASSPWGLALGGQFF. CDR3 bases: TGTGCCAGCAGCCCCTGGGGACTAGCCCTTGGAGGGCAGTTCTTC.

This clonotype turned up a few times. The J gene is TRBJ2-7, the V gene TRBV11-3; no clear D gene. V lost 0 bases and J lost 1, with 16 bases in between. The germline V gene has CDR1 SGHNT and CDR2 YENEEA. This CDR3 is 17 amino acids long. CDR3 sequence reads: CASSLDLETAHSYEQYF. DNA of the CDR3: TGTGCCAGCAGCTTAGATCTAGAGACGGCCCATTCCTACGAGCAGTACTTC.

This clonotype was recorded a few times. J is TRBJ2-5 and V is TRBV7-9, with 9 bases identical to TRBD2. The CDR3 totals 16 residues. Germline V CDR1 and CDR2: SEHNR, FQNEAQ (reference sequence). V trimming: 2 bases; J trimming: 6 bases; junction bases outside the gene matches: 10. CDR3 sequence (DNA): TGTGCCAGCAGCTTAAGGGATAGCGGGGGCTTGAAGACCCAGTACTTC. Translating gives CASSLRDSGGLKTQYF.

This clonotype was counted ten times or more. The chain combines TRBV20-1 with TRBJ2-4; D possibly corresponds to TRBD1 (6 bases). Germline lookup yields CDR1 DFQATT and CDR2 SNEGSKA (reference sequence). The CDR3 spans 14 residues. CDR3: CSARTSNLGGIQYF. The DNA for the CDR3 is TGCAGCGCTCGGACCTCAAACCTAGGGGGCATTCAGTACTTC.

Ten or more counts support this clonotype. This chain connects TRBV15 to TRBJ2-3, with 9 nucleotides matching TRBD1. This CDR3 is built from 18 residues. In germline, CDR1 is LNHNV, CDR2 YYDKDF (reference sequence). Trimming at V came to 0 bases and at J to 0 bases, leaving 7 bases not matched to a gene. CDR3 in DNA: TGTGCCACCAGCAGAGAATTCGGGACAGGGCTGAGCACAGATACGCAGTATTTT. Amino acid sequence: CATSREFGTGLSTDTQYF.

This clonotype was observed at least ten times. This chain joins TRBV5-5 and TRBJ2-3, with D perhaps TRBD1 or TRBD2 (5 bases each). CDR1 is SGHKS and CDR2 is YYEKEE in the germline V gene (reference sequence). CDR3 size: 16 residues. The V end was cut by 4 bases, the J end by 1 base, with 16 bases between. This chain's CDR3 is CASSPFTGLGTDTQYF. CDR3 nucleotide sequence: TGTGCCAGCAGCCCTTTTACGGGGCTAGGCACAGATACGCAGTATTTT. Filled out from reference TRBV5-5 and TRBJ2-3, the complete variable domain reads DAGVTQSPTHLIKTRGQQVTLRCSPISGHKSVSWYQQVLGQGPQFIFQYYEKEERGRGNFPDRFSARQFPNYSSELNVNALLLGDSALYLCASSPFTGLGTDTQYFGPGTRLTVL.

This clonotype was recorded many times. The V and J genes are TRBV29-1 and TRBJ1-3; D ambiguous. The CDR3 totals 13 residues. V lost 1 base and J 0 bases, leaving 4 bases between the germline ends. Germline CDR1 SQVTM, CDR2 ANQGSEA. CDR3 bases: TGCAGCGTTGAAGGAGCCTCTGGAAACACCATATATTTT. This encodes CSVEGASGNTIYF. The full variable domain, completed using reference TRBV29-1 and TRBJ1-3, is SAVISQKPSRDICQRGTSLTIQCQVDSQVTMMFWYRQQPGQSLTLIATANQGSEATYESGFVIDKFPISRPNLTFSTLTVSNMSPEDSSIYLCSVEGASGNTIYFGEGSWLTVV.

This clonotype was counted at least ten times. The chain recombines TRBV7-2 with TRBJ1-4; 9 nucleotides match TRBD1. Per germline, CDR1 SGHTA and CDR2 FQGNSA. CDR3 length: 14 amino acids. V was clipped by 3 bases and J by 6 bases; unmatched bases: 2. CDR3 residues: CASSLDRGDEKLFF. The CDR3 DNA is TGTGCCAGCAGCTTGGACAGGGGAGATGAAAAACTGTTTTTT.

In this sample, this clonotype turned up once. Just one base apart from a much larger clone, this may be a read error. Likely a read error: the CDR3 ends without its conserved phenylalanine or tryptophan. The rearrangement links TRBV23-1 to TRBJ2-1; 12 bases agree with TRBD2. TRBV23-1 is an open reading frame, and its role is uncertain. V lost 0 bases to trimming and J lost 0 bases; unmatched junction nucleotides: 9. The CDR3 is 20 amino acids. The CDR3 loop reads CASSQSRTSGGPPSYNEQFY. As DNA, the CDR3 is TGCGCCAGCAGTCAATCGAGAACTAGCGGGGGGCCGCCCTCCTACAATGAGCAGTTCTAC.

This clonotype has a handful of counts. CDR3 loop: CASSLQGAKFF. The CDR3 DNA follows: TGTGCCAGCAGTCTTCAGGGGGCTAAGTTCTTC. This chain joins TRBV6-5 and TRBJ2-1; TRBD1 matches at 8 bases. The V gene's germline CDR1 is MNHEY and CDR2 SVGAGI. V was clipped by 5 bases and J by 14 bases; unmatched bases: 5. CDR3 size: 11 residues.

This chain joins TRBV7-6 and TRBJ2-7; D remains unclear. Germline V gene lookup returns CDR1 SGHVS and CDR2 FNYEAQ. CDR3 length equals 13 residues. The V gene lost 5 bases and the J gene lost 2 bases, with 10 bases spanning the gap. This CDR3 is CASSPPGPYEQYF. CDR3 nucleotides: TGTGCCAGCAGCCCCCCGGGCCCCTACGAGCAGTACTTC.

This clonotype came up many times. CDR3 sequence: CASSLGWSSTDTQYF. DNA for the CDR3: TGCGCCAGCAGCTTGGGGTGGTCGAGCACAGATACGCAGTATTTT. The chain recombines TRBV5-1 with TRBJ2-3; D ambiguous. Germline values: CDR1 SGHRS, CDR2 YFSETQ. CDR3 length: 15 amino acids. Trimming left V 0 bases short and J 0 bases short, with 8 bases between.

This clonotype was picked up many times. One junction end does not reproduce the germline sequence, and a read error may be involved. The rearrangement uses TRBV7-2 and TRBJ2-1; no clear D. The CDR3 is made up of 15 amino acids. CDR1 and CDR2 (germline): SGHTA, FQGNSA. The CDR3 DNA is TGTGCCAGCAGCTTAGCCAGCAGCTCCCACAATGAGCAGTTCTTC. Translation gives CASSLASSSHNEQFF.

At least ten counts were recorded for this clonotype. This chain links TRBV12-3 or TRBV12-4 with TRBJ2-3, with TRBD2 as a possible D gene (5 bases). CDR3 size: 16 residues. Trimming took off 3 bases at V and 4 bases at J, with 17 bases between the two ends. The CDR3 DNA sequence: TGTGCCAGCAGTTTGGTCCGGGCCCCCGGGGCAGATACGCAGTATTTT. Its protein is CASSLVRAPGADTQYF.

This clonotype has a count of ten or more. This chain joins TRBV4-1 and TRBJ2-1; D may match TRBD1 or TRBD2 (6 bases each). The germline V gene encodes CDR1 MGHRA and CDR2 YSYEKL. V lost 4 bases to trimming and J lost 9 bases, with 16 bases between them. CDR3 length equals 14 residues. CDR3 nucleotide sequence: TGCGCCAGCAGCCTCGGGGGCGAGGCGGCTGAGCAGTTCTTC. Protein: CASSLGGEAAEQFF.

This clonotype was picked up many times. DNA of the CDR3: TGCGCCAGCAGCCACCCACCGGGACAGGGGAGGGAGACCCAGTACTTC. Amino acids: CASSHPPGQGRETQYF. The rearrangement uses TRBV4-1 and TRBJ2-5; TRBD1 agrees at 10 bases. Germline V gene sequence: CDR1 MGHRA, CDR2 YSYEKL. V shed 3 bases and J 5 bases; nucleotides not matched to a gene: 9. The CDR3 has 16 amino acids.

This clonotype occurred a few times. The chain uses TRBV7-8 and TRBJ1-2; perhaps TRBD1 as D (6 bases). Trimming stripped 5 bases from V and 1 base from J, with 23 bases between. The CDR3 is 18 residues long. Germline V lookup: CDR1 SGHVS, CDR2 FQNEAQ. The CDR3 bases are TGTGCCAGCAGCCCTATGCCCGCAGGGGCCCAAAATAACTATGGCTACACCTTC. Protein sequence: CASSPMPAGAQNNYGYTF. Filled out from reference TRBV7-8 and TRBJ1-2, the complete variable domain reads GAGVSQSPRYKVAKRGQDVALRCDPISGHVSLFWYQQALGQGPEFLTYFQNEAQLDKSGLPSDRFFAERPEGSVSTLKIQRTQQEDSAVYLCASSPMPAGAQNNYGYTFGSGTRLTVV.

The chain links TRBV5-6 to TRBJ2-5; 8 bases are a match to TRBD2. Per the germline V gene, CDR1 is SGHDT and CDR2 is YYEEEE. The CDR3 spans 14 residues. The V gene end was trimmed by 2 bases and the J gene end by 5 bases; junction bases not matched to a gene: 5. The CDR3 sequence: CASSFGASGETQYF. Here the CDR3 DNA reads TGTGCCAGCAGCTTCGGGGCTAGCGGGGAGACCCAGTACTTC.

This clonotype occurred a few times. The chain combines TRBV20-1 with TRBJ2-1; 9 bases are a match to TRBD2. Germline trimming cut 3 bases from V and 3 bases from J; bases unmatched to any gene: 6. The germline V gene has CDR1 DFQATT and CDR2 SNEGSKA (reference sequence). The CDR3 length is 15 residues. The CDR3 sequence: CSASRRGGLYNEQFF. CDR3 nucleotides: TGCAGTGCTAGTCGGCGGGGGGGCCTCTACAATGAGCAGTTCTTC.

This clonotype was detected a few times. The CDR3 reads CASSSTGFYEQYF. In DNA form, the CDR3 reads TGTGCCAGCAGTTCGACAGGTTTCTACGAGCAGTACTTC. The chain has TRBV6-2 or TRBV6-3 and TRBJ2-7, with TRBD1 as a possible D gene (6 bases). V lost 4 bases and J 3 bases, leaving 10 bases between the germline ends. The CDR3 length is 13 residues. The germline CDR1 and CDR2 sequences are MNHEY and SVGEGT.

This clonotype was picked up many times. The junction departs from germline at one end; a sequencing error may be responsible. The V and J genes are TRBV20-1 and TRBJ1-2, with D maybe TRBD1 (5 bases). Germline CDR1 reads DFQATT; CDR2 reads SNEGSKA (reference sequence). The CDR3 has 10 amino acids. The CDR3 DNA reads TGCAGTGCCCGAAGGGGCAGGAATGACTTC. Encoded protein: CSARRGRNDF.